Listed here is a single T cell receptor (beta chain). Its antigen is still unknown. These data come from a study of blood T cells in healthy people across ages. Turning to the study itself: Capturing about one barcoded beta molecule per two T cells was achieved by template switching. Points from the study as a whole: Per-million-T-cell TCR beta diversity fell roughly linearly with age. Estimates drawn from one million T cells were deemed to understate diversity.

Primed by a sample-barcoded 5' primer and a J-beta primer mix, a second PCR proceeded for roughly 6 to 12 cycles. A single record per CDR3 protein comes from TCRdb applying MiXCR to the 5' RACE reads. The sample contains 650,000 to 1,000,000 distinct CDR3 sequences, under 40% of which appear only once. Germline CDR1 is LGHDT and CDR2 is YNNKEL (reference sequence). The CDR3 spans 14 residues. The TCR was taken from a man aged 18 to 30 in good health. The sample consisted of blood. The chain couples TRBV3-1 to TRBJ2-7; TRBD1 matches at 8 bases. The J call may be mistaken, given a closer DNA end match to TRBJ2-4. The CDR3 nucleotides read TGTGCCAGCAGCCCTCGGGACAGGCAAAACATTCAGTACTTC. This encodes CASSPRDRQNIQYF.